Sequencing of this T cell receptor beta chain was carried out in a study of control samples from healthy donors and cancer patients. Using immunoSEQ multiplex PCR, the repertoire was profiled, and TCRdb retains in-frame clones only, with some absent. The data show around 170,000 clones, 88% seen once. This TCR came from a woman in her twenties or thirties in good health. The sample taken for sequencing was blood.

CDR3 protein: CASSLVVIEQFF. The DNA of the CDR3 is TGTGCCAGCAGCTTAGTAGTAATTGAGCAGTTCTTC. The chain recombines TRBV11-1 with TRBJ2-1; no reliable D call. The CDR3 length is 12 residues. The germline CDR1 and CDR2 sequences are SGHAT and FQDESV (reference sequence). V lost 1 base, J lost 9 bases, and 7 bases lay in between. The whole variable domain, filled in from reference TRBV11-1 and TRBJ2-1, reads EAEVAQSPRYKITEKSQAVAFWCDPISGHATLYWYRQILGQGPELLVQFQDESVVDDSQLPKDRFSAERLKGVDSTLKIQPAELGDSAMYLCASSLVVIEQFFGPGTRLTVL.